Presented here are 15 T cell receptor beta chains from one specimen sequenced in a study of T cell repertoires in cytomegalovirus infection. A single record per CDR3 protein comes from TCRdb applying MiXCR to the reads. The table includes approximately 730,000 distinct CDR3 sequences, 33% detected once. These receptors have no known antigen. The sample here was cultured PBMCs, taken from culture after CMV antigen stimulation. The source of these receptors is a human donor in good health (CMV status not recorded). Some clones in this sample may be carry-over from other donors' samples.

V usage is TRBV4-1 and J usage is TRBJ2-1; TRBD2 matches 7 bases. CDR3 size: 18 residues. Germline CDR1 reads MGHRA; CDR2 reads YSYEKL. With V trimmed by 4 bases and J by 1 base, 13 bases remained unmatched. The CDR3 here is CASSRQRSGIGSYNEQFF. In nucleotides, the CDR3 is TGCGCCAGCAGCCGTCAGCGGAGCGGGATAGGTTCCTACAATGAGCAGTTCTTC.

This clonotype occurred a few times. This chain joins TRBV28 and TRBJ2-7; 8 bases line up with TRBD2. The CDR3 consists of 17 residues. Germline CDR1 is MDHEN and CDR2 is SYDVKM. Trimming cost V 3 bases and J 2 bases; bases outside gene matches: 12. The CDR3 nucleotides read TGTGCCAGCAGTTTCCGAGAATGGACTAGCTTTCCCTACGAGCAGTACTTC. Its translation is CASSFREWTSFPYEQYF.

This clonotype was observed many times. V usage is TRBV7-2 and J usage is TRBJ1-2; perhaps TRBD1 as D (5 bases). Trimming took off 7 bases at V and 7 bases at J, with 16 bases between the two ends. Germline V gives CDR1 SGHTA, CDR2 FQGNSA. This CDR3 is 13 amino acids long. The CDR3 DNA is TGTGCCAGCACCCCTGGGGGTGGTCGTGGCTACACCTTC. Residues: CASTPGGGRGYTF.

V and J are TRBV20-1 and TRBJ2-2, with TRBD1 matching over 10 bases. After removal of 6 bases from V and 6 bases from J, the junction contained 7 bases not matched to a gene. The CDR3 runs 14 residues. Germline loops: CDR1 DFQATT, CDR2 SNEGSKA (reference sequence). The CDR3 is CSARTGGSAGELFF. The DNA for the CDR3 is TGCAGTGCCAGGACAGGGGGTTCAGCCGGGGAGCTGTTTTTT.

The table lists this clonotype with a few counts. V and J are TRBV24-1 and TRBJ2-3; D gene unclear. The CDR3 loop spans 13 amino acids. Germline loops: CDR1 KGHDR, CDR2 SFDVKD. The V gene lost 5 bases and the J gene lost 2 bases, with 7 bases spanning the gap. In nucleotides, the CDR3 is TGTGCCACCAGTGGTTTATCCACAGATACGCAGTATTTT. Its protein is CATSGLSTDTQYF.

The V and J genes are TRBV7-9 and TRBJ2-6; unclear D gene. Trimming pared 5 bases from V and 5 bases from J, leaving 13 bases between. Germline assignment: CDR1 SEHNR and CDR2 FQNEAQ (reference sequence). The CDR3 has 15 amino acids. The CDR3 region is CASSAPADRANVLTF. The CDR3 DNA reads as TGTGCCAGCAGCGCGCCGGCCGACAGGGCCAACGTCCTGACTTTC. Supplemented by reference TRBV7-9 and TRBJ2-6, the full variable domain reads DTGVSQNPRHKITKRGQNVTFRCDPISEHNRLYWYRQTLGQGPEFLTYFQNEAQLEKSRLLSDRFSAERPKGSFSTLEIQRTEQGDSAMYLCASSAPADRANVLTFGAGSRLTVL.

V gene TRBV7-2 combines with J gene TRBJ2-5; the D call may be TRBD1 or TRBD2 (6 bases each). There are 14 residues in the CDR3. Germline CDR1 reads SGHTA; CDR2 reads FQGNSA. V lost 5 bases and J lost 3, with 13 bases in between. The CDR3 DNA reads TGTGCCAGCAGCCGGGGGCCCGTCGAAGAGACCCAGTACTTC. It translates to CASSRGPVEETQYF.

The chain couples TRBV15 to TRBJ2-7, with 10 bases that match TRBD2. V shed 5 bases and J 3 bases; nucleotides not matched to a gene: 7. Germline V gene lookup returns CDR1 LNHNV and CDR2 YYDKDF (reference sequence). This CDR3 is built from 15 residues. CDR3 protein: CATSYGLAEYYEQYF. The CDR3 nucleotides are TGTGCCACCAGCTACGGACTAGCGGAATACTACGAGCAGTACTTC.

DNA for the CDR3: TGCGCCAGCAGCCGTTCGGACAGCGCCTACGAGCAGTACTTC. This codes for CASSRSDSAYEQYF. The chain uses TRBV4-3 and TRBJ2-7; TRBD1 might be the D (6 bases). CDR1 and CDR2 from the germline V gene are LGHNA and YSLEER. The CDR3 spans 14 residues. V lost 4 bases and J lost 2, with 12 bases in between.

In this sample, this clonotype turned up a few times. The chain has TRBV6-5 and TRBJ1-2, with TRBD1 identical over 9 bases. There are 14 residues in the CDR3. Germline CDR1 MNHEY, CDR2 SVGAGI. The ends lost 5 bases at V and 8 bases at J; junction bases unmatched: 9. The DNA for the CDR3 is TGTGCCAGCAGTCCTAACAGGGGGCGAGGAGGCTACACCTTC. As protein: CASSPNRGRGGYTF.

This clonotype was counted only a few times. The rearrangement links TRBV7-9 to TRBJ1-1; D unresolved. This CDR3 is built from 13 residues. Germline lookup yields CDR1 SEHNR and CDR2 FQNEAQ (reference sequence). V gave up 4 bases and J gave up 7 bases, with 13 bases separating them. The CDR3 region has the DNA TGTGCCAGCAGCTCCTGGGGAGCAGGTGAAGCTTTCTTT. Its translation: CASSSWGAGEAFF.

This clonotype was picked up a small number of times. The V call is TRBV7-9, the J call TRBJ2-7; 7 bases align to TRBD1. CDR1 and CDR2 from the germline V gene are SEHNR and FQNEAQ (reference sequence). V was clipped by 5 bases and J by 3 bases; unmatched bases: 16. This CDR3 is 17 amino acids long. In DNA, the CDR3 is TGTGCCAGCAGCGTAATACCTCCGGGACAGATTTTCTACGAGCAGTACTTC. It is translated as CASSVIPPGQIFYEQYF.

The chain is built from TRBV11-3 and TRBJ2-3; 9 nucleotides match TRBD1. The CDR3 consists of 15 residues. The V gene end was trimmed by 5 bases and the J gene end by 5 bases; junction bases not matched to a gene: 8. The V gene's germline CDR1 is SGHNT and CDR2 YENEEA. The CDR3 region has the DNA TGTGCCAGCAGCCGCGGGACAGGGAGTGTAGATACGCAGTATTTT. Protein product: CASSRGTGSVDTQYF.

The chain recombines TRBV7-2 with TRBJ2-7; weak D call: TRBD2 (6 bases). CDR3 length: 15 residues. With 0 bases removed from V and 3 bases from J, the gap between germline ends came to 12 bases. Germline loops: CDR1 SGHTA, CDR2 FQGNSA. The CDR3 is CASSLAGLIYYEQYF. The CDR3 region has the DNA TGTGCCAGCAGCTTAGCGGGACTTATCTACTACGAGCAGTACTTC.

The J gene is TRBJ1-5, the V gene TRBV6-6; 7 bases fit TRBD1. This CDR3 is 15 amino acids long. Germline V gene data show CDR1 as MNHNY and CDR2 as SVGAGI (reference sequence). The V and J ends lost 6 bases and 7 bases, in that order; junction bases with no gene match: 12. The CDR3 is CASRSQGSIRQPQHF. The CDR3 coding sequence is TGTGCCAGCAGATCACAGGGGTCGATACGGCAGCCCCAGCATTTT.